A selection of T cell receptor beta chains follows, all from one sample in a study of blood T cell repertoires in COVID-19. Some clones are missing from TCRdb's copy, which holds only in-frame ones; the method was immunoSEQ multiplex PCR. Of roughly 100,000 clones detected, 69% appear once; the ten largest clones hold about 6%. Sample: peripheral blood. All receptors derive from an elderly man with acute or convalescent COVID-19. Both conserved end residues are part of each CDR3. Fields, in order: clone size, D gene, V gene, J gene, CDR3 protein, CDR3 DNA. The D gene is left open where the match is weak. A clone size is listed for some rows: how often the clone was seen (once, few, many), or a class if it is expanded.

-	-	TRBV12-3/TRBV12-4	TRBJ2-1	CASGLAGNNEQFF	TGTGCCAGCGGTCTTGCGGGGAACAATGAGCAGTTCTTC
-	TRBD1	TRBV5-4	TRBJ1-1	CASSFVDRGLEAFF	TGTGCCAGCAGTTTCGTTGACAGGGGGCTTGAAGCTTTCTTT
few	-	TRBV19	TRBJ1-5	CASSIRVRQPQHF	TGTGCCAGTAGTATCAGGGTCCGCCAGCCCCAGCATTTT
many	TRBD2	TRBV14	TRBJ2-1	CASSQDRGLGFFF	TGTGCCAGCAGCCAAGATCGGGGACTAGGATTTTTCTTC
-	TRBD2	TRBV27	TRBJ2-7	CASSPIAGGYEQYF	TGTGCCAGCAGTCCGATAGCGGGAGGCTACGAGCAGTACTTC
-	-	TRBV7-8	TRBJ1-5	CASSLRQVSNQPQHF	TGTGCCAGCAGCTTAAGACAGGTTAGCAATCAGCCCCAGCATTTT
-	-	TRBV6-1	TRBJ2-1	CASSEPIHRTSDLYNEQFF	TGTGCCAGCAGTGAACCCATACATAGGACGTCGGACTTATACAATGAGCAGTTCTTC
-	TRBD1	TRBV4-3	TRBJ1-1	CASSQEWRDREAFF	TGCGCCAGCAGCCAAGAATGGAGGGACAGAGAAGCTTTCTTT
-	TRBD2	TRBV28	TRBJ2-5	CASSPGTSGRSGETQYF	TGTGCCAGCAGTCCCGGGACTAGCGGGAGATCGGGAGAGACCCAGTACTTC
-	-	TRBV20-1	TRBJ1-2	CSASPLTDKGYTF	TGCAGTGCTAGTCCATTGACGGACAAAGGCTACACCTTC
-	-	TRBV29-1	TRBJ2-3	CSVEDRRGTDTQYF	TGCAGCGTTGAAGACAGACGGGGGACAGATACGCAGTATTTT
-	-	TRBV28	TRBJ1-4	CASRKWQGGDEKLFF	TGTGCCAGCAGGAAGTGGCAGGGAGGGGATGAAAAACTGTTTTTT
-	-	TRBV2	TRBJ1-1	CASSRAGSQTEAFF	TGTGCCAGCAGTAGAGCGGGGAGCCAGACTGAAGCTTTCTTT
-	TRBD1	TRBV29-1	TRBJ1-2	CSVEVSGTANYGYTF	TGCAGCGTTGAAGTCTCCGGGACAGCTAACTATGGCTACACCTTC
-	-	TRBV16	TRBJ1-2	CASSQDGMYGYTF	TGTGCCAGCAGCCAAGACGGGATGTATGGCTACACCTTC
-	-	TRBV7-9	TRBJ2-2	CASALTENTGELFF	TGTGCCAGCGCCTTGACAGAGAACACCGGGGAGCTGTTTTTT
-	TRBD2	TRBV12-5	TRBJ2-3	CASGWQAGVTDTQYF	TGTGCTAGTGGTTGGCAAGCGGGAGTCACAGATACGCAGTATTTT
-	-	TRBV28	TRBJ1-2	CASTKNWGYTF	TGTGCCAGCACCAAGAACTGGGGCTACACCTTC
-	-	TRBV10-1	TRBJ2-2	CASMDRHTGELFF	TGCGCCAGCATGGACAGACACACCGGGGAGCTGTTTTTT
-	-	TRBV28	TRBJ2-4	CASSTDRLAVAKNIQYF	TGTGCCAGCAGTACTGACAGGTTGGCTGTAGCCAAAAACATTCAGTACTTC
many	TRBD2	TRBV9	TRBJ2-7	CASSVASGRTHEQYF	TGTGCCAGCAGCGTAGCCAGCGGGAGGACCCACGAGCAGTACTTC
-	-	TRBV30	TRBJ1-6	CAWSPGLENSPLHF	TGTGCCTGGAGTCCTGGACTAGAGAATTCACCCCTCCACTTT
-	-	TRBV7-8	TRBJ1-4	CASQGGPGEKLFF	TGTGCCAGCCAAGGGGGTCCGGGGGAAAAACTGTTTTTT
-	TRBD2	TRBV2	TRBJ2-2	CASSSGRDTGELFF	TGTGCCAGCAGCAGCGGGAGGGACACCGGGGAGCTGTTTTTT
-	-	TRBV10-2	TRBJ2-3	CASSDILATDTQYF	TGCGCCAGCAGTGACATACTAGCCACAGATACGCAGTATTTT
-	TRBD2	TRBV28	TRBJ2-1	CASSFSGTTTSQFF	TGTGCCAGCAGTTTTTCCGGGACTACCACGTCGCAGTTCTTC
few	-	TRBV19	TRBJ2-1	CASSIAAGSYNEQFF	TGTGCCAGTAGTATCGCAGCAGGCAGCTACAATGAGCAGTTCTTC
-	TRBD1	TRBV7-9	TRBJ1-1	CASSRGQQTLGAFF	TGTGCCAGCAGCCGGGGACAGCAAACCCTCGGAGCTTTCTTT
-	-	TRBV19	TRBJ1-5	CASSIGGGTSGYQPQHF	TGTGCCAGTAGTATAGGGGGGGGCACCAGCGGTTATCAGCCCCAGCATTTT
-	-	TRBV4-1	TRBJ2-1	CASSHGKYNEQFF	TGCGCCAGCAGCCACGGGAAGTACAATGAGCAGTTCTTC
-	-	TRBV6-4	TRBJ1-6	CAPNGREGANSPLHF	TGTGCCCCCAACGGCAGGGAAGGGGCTAATTCACCCCTCCACTTT
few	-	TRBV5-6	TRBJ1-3	CASSFWGAFSGNTIYF	TGTGCCAGCAGCTTTTGGGGCGCTTTCTCTGGAAACACCATATATTTT
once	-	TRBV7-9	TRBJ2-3	CASSLGPDTQYF	TGTGCCAGCAGCCTAGGGCCAGATACGCAGTATTTT
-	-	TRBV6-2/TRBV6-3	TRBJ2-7	CASSQWTETYEQYF	TGTGCCAGCAGCCAGTGGACAGAGACCTACGAGCAGTACTTC
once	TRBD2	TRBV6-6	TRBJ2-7	CASSYFGLESVF	TGTGCCAGCAGTTACTTCGGACTAGAAAGCGTCTTC
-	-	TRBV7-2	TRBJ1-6	CASSLAMSGHSYNSPLHF	TGTGCCAGCAGCTTAGCGATGTCGGGTCACTCCTATAATTCACCCCTCCACTTT
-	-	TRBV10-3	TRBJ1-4	CAISEGQHTEKLFF	TGTGCCATCAGTGAGGGACAGCATACTGAAAAACTGTTTTTT
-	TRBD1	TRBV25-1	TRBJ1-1	CASSKQGRVGTEAFF	TGTGCCAGCAGTAAACAGGGGCGGGTAGGCACTGAAGCTTTCTTT
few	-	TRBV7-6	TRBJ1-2	CASSLSDETNYGYTF	TGTGCCAGCAGCTTATCAGATGAAACCAACTATGGCTACACCTTC
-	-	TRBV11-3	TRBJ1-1	CASSPGGKNTEAFF	TGTGCCAGCAGCCCCGGAGGAAAGAACACTGAAGCTTTCTTT
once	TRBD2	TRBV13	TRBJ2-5	CASSPSGVPQETQYF	TGTGCCAGCAGCCCTAGCGGGGTACCCCAAGAGACCCAGTACTTC
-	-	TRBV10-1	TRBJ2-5	CASGERGMQETQYF	TGCGCCAGCGGTGAAAGGGGGATGCAAGAGACCCAGTACTTC
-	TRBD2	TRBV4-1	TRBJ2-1	CASSQRGLADPYNEQFF	TGCGCCAGCAGCCAACGGGGACTAGCGGACCCCTACAATGAGCAGTTCTTC
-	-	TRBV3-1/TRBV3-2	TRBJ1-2	CASSQEGGYTF	TGTGCCAGCAGCCAGGAGGGGGGCTACACCTTC
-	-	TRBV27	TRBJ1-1	CASSLNGGTEAFF	TGTGCCAGCAGTTTAAACGGGGGCACTGAAGCTTTCTTT
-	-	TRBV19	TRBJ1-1	CASSIDLTEAFF	TGTGCCAGTAGTATAGACCTGACTGAAGCTTTCTTT
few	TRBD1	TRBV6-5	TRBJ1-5	CASSTTGVDNQPQHF	TGTGCCAGCAGCACTACAGGGGTGGACAATCAGCCCCAGCATTTT
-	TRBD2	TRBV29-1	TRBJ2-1	CSVPAGGSPNEQFF	TGCAGCGTTCCAGCGGGAGGTTCCCCCAATGAGCAGTTCTTC
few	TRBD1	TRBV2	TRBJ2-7	CATSPQLGQLDEQYF	TGTGCCACCTCCCCACAACTGGGACAGCTTGACGAGCAGTACTTC
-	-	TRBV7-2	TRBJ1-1	CASTGTAKGGAFF	TGTGCCAGCACCGGGACGGCAAAAGGGGGAGCTTTCTTT
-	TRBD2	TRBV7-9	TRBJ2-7	CASSPDPRGSGPSHEQYF	TGTGCCAGCAGCCCCGACCCCCGAGGTAGCGGGCCTTCTCACGAGCAGTACTTC
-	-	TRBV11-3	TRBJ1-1	CASSLTGWTEAFF	TGTGCCAGCAGCTTAACAGGGTGGACTGAAGCTTTCTTT
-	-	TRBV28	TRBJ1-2	CASSFGSVDNYGYTF	TGTGCCAGCAGTTTCGGGTCAGTGGATAACTATGGCTACACCTTC